The 24 T cell receptor beta chains below come from one sample, sequenced in a study of memory CD4+ T cells and cytomegalovirus serostatus. Single viable CD3+CD4+CD8-CD45RO+ cells were sorted as the memory CD4+ T cells. The assay was immunoSEQ multiplex PCR, and TCRdb's table has in-frame clones only and misses some. The table records tens of thousands of clones, 74% of them present only once. The specimen was memory CD4+ T cells from blood. The receptors were sampled from an adult in good health and CMV-seropositive.

V gene TRBV11-3 combines with J gene TRBJ2-5; D not certain. The CDR3 loop spans 15 amino acids. The V end lost 1 base, the J end lost 5 bases, and 14 bases lay between the germline ends. Germline-derived CDR1 and CDR2 are SGHNT and YENEEA. The CDR3 DNA is TGTGCCAGCAGCTTAGGTTTGGACCCGCGTGAGACCCAGTACTTC. Translated, it gives CASSLGLDPRETQYF.

Details on this clone: One end of the junction does not line up with germline, which may come from a read error. DNA of the CDR3: TGTGCTAGCAGCAAACAAAGCACAGATACGCAGTATTTT. Protein: CASSKQSTDTQYF. This chain uses TRBV7-7 with TRBJ2-3; no definite D call. CDR1 is SSHAT and CDR2 is FNYEAQ in the germline V gene (reference sequence). The CDR3 has 13 residues.

This chain connects TRBV5-6 to TRBJ1-2, with TRBD1 as a possible D gene (6 bases). The germline V gene encodes CDR1 SGHDT and CDR2 YYEEEE. The CDR3 runs to 13 residues. Trimming cost V 5 bases and J 6 bases, with 14 bases left between them. The chain's CDR3 is CASSLQGGHGYTF. The CDR3 DNA is TGTGCCAGCAGTCTACAGGGAGGGCATGGCTACACCTTC.

V and J are TRBV5-4 and TRBJ2-5, with 7 bases aligning to TRBD2. The V gene end was trimmed by 4 bases and the J gene end by 5 bases; junction bases not matched to a gene: 11. The germline CDR1 and CDR2 sequences are SGHNT and YYREEE (reference sequence). The CDR3 spans 15 residues. The CDR3 DNA follows: TGTGCCAGCAGCAAGGGAGGGTCGTCAAAGGAGACCCAGTACTTC. It specifies CASSKGGSSKETQYF.

The J gene is TRBJ2-5, the V gene TRBV5-1; possibly TRBD2 for D (5 bases). CDR1 and CDR2 (germline): SGHRS, YFSETQ. The ends were cut back, 2 bases at V and 4 bases at J, with 12 bases in the middle. The CDR3 has 14 residues. In DNA form, the CDR3 reads TGCGCCAGCAGCTTCCTACCCGGGGTAGAGACCCAGTACTTC. Translation gives CASSFLPGVETQYF.

V and J are TRBV7-8 and TRBJ1-3, with unresolved D. The length of the CDR3 is 15 residues. Trimming took off 1 base at V and 2 bases at J, with 9 bases between the two ends. CDR1 is SGHVS and CDR2 is FQNEAQ in the germline V gene. The CDR3 protein is CASSLGGRTGNTIYF. DNA for the CDR3: TGTGCCAGCAGCTTAGGAGGCAGGACTGGAAACACCATATATTTT.

The gene calls are TRBV18 and TRBJ2-7; D gene unclear. This CDR3 is built from 13 residues. Germline V gives CDR1 KGHSH, CDR2 LQKENI. Between the trimmed V and J ends, which lost 0 bases and 2 bases, there was a span of 5 bases. CDR3 loop: CASSPPSAYEQYF. As DNA, the CDR3 is TGTGCCAGCTCACCACCTTCCGCCTACGAGCAGTACTTC.

This clone was counted a few times. The chain has TRBV5-1 and TRBJ2-2, with D unclear. The length of the CDR3 is 15 residues. Trimming left V 5 bases short and J 1 base short, with 12 bases between. Germline CDR1 SGHRS, CDR2 YFSETQ. CDR3 nucleotides: TGCGCCAGCAGGGAAGCGATGTTGAACACCGGGGAGCTGTTTTTT. Its translation: CASREAMLNTGELFF.

V and J are TRBV2 and TRBJ1-5, with D perhaps TRBD1 (5 bases). The CDR3 sequence is 14 residues long. V was trimmed by 6 bases and J by 6 bases, leaving 15 bases between them. Germline V gene lookup returns CDR1 SNHLY and CDR2 FYNNEI. CDR3 amino acids: CASRAGRVGQPQHF. DNA for the CDR3: TGTGCCAGCAGGGCCGGCAGGGTTGGTCAGCCCCAGCATTTT. Full variable domain (missing parts from reference TRBV2 and TRBJ1-5): EPEVTQTPSHQVTQMGQEVILRCVPISNHLYFYWYRQILGQKVEFLVSFYNNEISEKSEIFDDQFSVERPDGSNFTLKIRSTKLEDSAMYFCASRAGRVGQPQHFGDGTRLSIL.

This rearrangement joins TRBV28 to TRBJ2-7, with D perhaps TRBD1 or TRBD2 (5 bases each). This CDR3 comprises 18 residues. Trimming shortened V by 6 bases and J by 3 bases, and 27 bases separated the two germline ends. Germline V gene data show CDR1 as MDHEN and CDR2 as SYDVKM. CDR3 in DNA: TGTGCCAGCAGCACACCCCGACAGACCCCGGGACCACACTACGAGCAGTACTTC. It codes for CASSTPRQTPGPHYEQYF.

The genes are TRBV7-3 and TRBJ1-2, with 7 positions matching TRBD1. The germline gives CDR1 SGHTA, CDR2 FQGTGA. V shed 2 bases and J 4 bases; nucleotides not matched to a gene: 10. The CDR3 covers 16 residues. CDR3 sequence: CASSLSGGTVPYGYTF. The CDR3 DNA sequence: TGTGCCAGCAGCTTATCAGGGGGGACCGTCCCCTATGGCTACACCTTC.

The chain combines TRBV19 with TRBJ2-7, with 8 bases identical to TRBD1. The CDR3 sequence is 14 residues long. CDR1 is LNHDA, CDR2 SQIVND, per germline (reference sequence). The J segment lost 5 bases and the V segment lost 3 bases, leaving 6 bases of the junction unmatched. Written as DNA, the CDR3 is TGTGCCAGTAGTATGACTGGACAGGGCCACGAGCAGTACTTC. It specifies CASSMTGQGHEQYF.

V and J are TRBV28 and TRBJ1-5; D not certain. Trimming removed 8 bases at V and 4 bases at J, with 21 bases between. CDR1 and CDR2 from the germline V gene are MDHEN and SYDVKM. CDR3 length equals 16 residues. Written as DNA, the CDR3 is TGTGCCAGCGGGCTCTTATTTGACGGTGAAAATCAGCCCCAGCATTTT. Amino acids: CASGLLFDGENQPQHF. Combining the CDR3 with reference TRBV28 and TRBJ1-5 gives the whole variable domain DVKVTQSSRYLVKRTGEKVFLECVQDMDHENMFWYRQDPGLGLRLIYFSYDVKMKEKGDIPEGYSVSREKKERFSLILESASTNQTSMYLCASGLLFDGENQPQHFGDGTRLSIL.

The chain carries TRBV12-5 and TRBJ2-3; tentative D call: TRBD2 (5 bases). The V end was cut by 3 bases, the J end by 0 bases, with 13 bases between. CDR1 and CDR2 from the germline V gene are LGHNT and FRNRAP. The CDR3 runs to 16 residues. The CDR3 nucleotides are TGTGCTAGTGGTTTTTCCGGGGTATATAGCACAGATACGCAGTATTTT. It specifies CASGFSGVYSTDTQYF.

This rearrangement joins TRBV20-1 to TRBJ2-3, with D hard to call. The V and J ends lost 5 bases and 1 base respectively, with 4 bases between them. From germline, CDR1 is DFQATT and CDR2 SNEGSKA (reference sequence). The CDR3 spans 11 residues. DNA for the CDR3: TGCAGTGCTTCCCGCACAGATACGCAGTATTTT. As protein: CSASRTDTQYF.

The chain uses TRBV6-4 and TRBJ1-1; 8 bases map to TRBD1. Germline lookup yields CDR1 MRHNA and CDR2 SNTAGT. V lost 2 bases to trimming and J lost 8 bases; unmatched junction nucleotides: 4. The CDR3 has 13 residues. The CDR3 bases are TGTGCCAGCAGTGACGGCAGGGGGCAGGAAGCTTTCTTT. Its protein is CASSDGRGQEAFF.

The V and J genes are TRBV6-6 and TRBJ1-1, with D possibly matching TRBD1 (5 bases). CDR1 MNHNY and CDR2 SVGAGI come from the germline V gene (reference sequence). The CDR3 runs to 15 residues. V was trimmed by 0 bases and J by 1 base, leaving 9 bases between them. This chain's CDR3 is CASSYSQGANTEAFF. Here the CDR3 DNA reads TGTGCCAGCAGTTACTCGCAGGGAGCGAACACTGAAGCTTTCTTT.

This clone was detected only a few times. The rearrangement uses TRBV6-5 and TRBJ2-1; unclear D gene. Germline V gives CDR1 MNHEY, CDR2 SVGAGI. V lost 0 bases to trimming and J lost 6 bases, with 9 bases between them. This CDR3 has 14 residues. In nucleotides, the CDR3 is TGTGCCAGCAGTTACTCGAATAGATTCAATGAGCAGTTCTTC. Protein sequence: CASSYSNRFNEQFF.

The chain carries TRBV6-4 and TRBJ2-3; D is unresolved. This CDR3 contains 13 residues. Germline CDR1 MRHNA, CDR2 SNTAGT. Trimming left V 4 bases short and J 2 bases short, with 7 bases between. DNA for the CDR3: TGTGCCAGCAGTGCCGACAACACAGATACGCAGTATTTT. Its translation is CASSADNTDTQYF.

The CDR3, as DNA: TGTGCCAGCAGCTTACAGTCCCGCAACTACGAGCAGTACTTC. Translating gives CASSLQSRNYEQYF. The chain couples TRBV11-2 to TRBJ2-7; D is uncertain. Germline-derived CDR1 and CDR2 are SGHAT and FQNNGV. This CDR3 is built from 14 residues. Trimming left V 2 bases short and J 3 bases short, with 11 bases between.

This chain links TRBV28 with TRBJ2-7; D is unclear. This CDR3 comprises 12 residues. V was pared by 5 bases and J by 2 bases, with 7 bases between. Germline V gene sequence: CDR1 MDHEN, CDR2 SYDVKM. As DNA, the CDR3 is TGTGCCAGCAGTGCCTTGACCTACGAGCAGTACTTC. The encoded protein is CASSALTYEQYF.

The chain joins TRBV7-2 to TRBJ1-5, with 9 bases lining up with TRBD1. Trimming took 2 bases from V and 7 from J; bases not matched to a gene: 12. Germline assignment: CDR1 SGHTA and CDR2 FQGNSA. This CDR3 comprises 17 residues. The CDR3 DNA follows: TGTGCCAGCAGCTTAATCCACGACAGGGGGTTTCCACAGCCCCAGCATTTT. The encoded protein is CASSLIHDRGFPQPQHF.

The gene calls are TRBV5-5 and TRBJ1-2; D is possibly TRBD1 (5 bases). V dropped 4 bases and J dropped 4 bases, with 14 bases sitting between them. The CDR3 loop spans 14 amino acids. CDR1 and CDR2 (germline): SGHKS, YYEKEE (reference sequence). In DNA, the CDR3 is TGTGCCAGCAGCACCGGGACCGAAATCTATGGCTACACCTTC. Encoded protein: CASSTGTEIYGYTF.

The CDR3 spells CASSYVETQYF. CDR3 DNA sequence: TGTGCCAGCAGTTATGTAGAGACCCAGTACTTC. J is TRBJ2-5 and V is TRBV28; unclear D gene. From germline, CDR1 is MDHEN and CDR2 SYDVKM. CDR3 length equals 11 residues. V was shortened by 4 bases and J by 4 bases, with 4 bases between the two germline ends.